Listed here are 26 T cell receptor beta chains from one sample, sequenced in a study of human T cells and chemical hapten exposure. TCRdb redid the calling of the 5' RACE reads with MiXCR, one entry per CDR3 protein. The repertoire holds around 100,000 distinct CDR3 sequences, with 15% to 20% as singletons. Total RNA extraction was carried out from unfractionated whole blood. The receptors were sampled from a human donor in good health.

This sequence joins TRBV9 and TRBJ2-1; a possible D gene is TRBD2 (6 bases). Germline CDR1 is SGDLS and CDR2 is YYNGEE. The CDR3 spans 17 residues. V was cut by 0 bases and J by 0 bases, with 13 bases left in between. The CDR3 coding sequence is TGTGCCAGCAGCGTAGAGGGGACTCCTAGCTCCTACAATGAGCAGTTCTTC. Residues: CASSVEGTPSSYNEQFF. Using reference TRBV9 and TRBJ2-1 for the parts outside the CDR3, the full variable domain is DSGVTQTPKHLITATGQRVTLRCSPRSGDLSVYWYQQSLDQGLQFLIQYYNGEERAKGNILERFSAQQFPDLHSELNLSSLELGDSALYFCASSVEGTPSSYNEQFFGPGTRLTVL.

This clonotype was counted many times. The V call is TRBV20-1, the J call TRBJ2-4; perhaps TRBD2 as D (6 bases). The CDR3 has 13 amino acids. Germline-derived CDR1 and CDR2 are DFQATT and SNEGSKA (reference sequence). V lost 7 bases and J 7 bases, leaving 17 bases between the germline ends. The CDR3 loop reads CSVGIGDSNIQYF. The DNA of the CDR3 is TGCAGTGTGGGCATTGGGGACTCCAACATTCAGTACTTC.

The CDR3 DNA reads TGTGCCAGCAGATCTAGCGGGATAGACGAGCAGTACTTC. This gives the protein CASRSSGIDEQYF. The chain joins TRBV3-1 to TRBJ2-7, with 9 bases lining up with TRBD2. The CDR3 is made up of 13 amino acids. Per the germline V gene, CDR1 is LGHDT and CDR2 is YNNKEL (reference sequence). The trim removed 6 bases at V and 5 bases at J, leaving 5 bases unmatched.

This chain links TRBV19 with TRBJ2-7, with 7 bases matching TRBD1. There are 13 residues in the CDR3. The germline V gene has CDR1 LNHDA and CDR2 SQIVND (reference sequence). J gave up 4 bases and V 4 bases, and 4 bases lay outside the gene matches. The CDR3 coding sequence is TGTGCCAGTAGTACCCAGGGACAGTACGAGCAGTACTTC. This gives the protein CASSTQGQYEQYF.

The chain couples TRBV18 to TRBJ1-1, with 8 positions matching TRBD1. There are 16 residues in the CDR3. CDR1 and CDR2 (germline): KGHSH, LQKENI. Germline trimming cut 0 bases from V and 4 bases from J; bases unmatched to any gene: 7. The CDR3 is CASSPPQGAGVTEAFF. CDR3 coding DNA: TGTGCCAGCTCACCACCGCAGGGGGCAGGAGTCACTGAAGCTTTCTTT.

This clonotype was seen a handful of times. The chain joins TRBV7-9 to TRBJ2-7; D ambiguous. The ends were cut back, 5 bases at V and 1 base at J, with 12 bases in the middle. This CDR3 has 14 amino acids. Germline CDR1 and CDR2: SEHNR and FQNEAQ (reference sequence). The CDR3 region has the DNA TGTGCCAGCAGCGTCTCCGAAATATCCTACGAGCAGTACTTC. Amino acid sequence: CASSVSEISYEQYF. The entire variable domain, with the rest obtained from reference TRBV7-9 and TRBJ2-7, is as follows: DTGVSQNPRHKITKRGQNVTFRCDPISEHNRLYWYRQTLGQGPEFLTYFQNEAQLEKSRLLSDRFSAERPKGSFSTLEIQRTEQGDSAMYLCASSVSEISYEQYFGPGTRLTVT.

This clonotype came up many times. The J gene is TRBJ1-1, the V gene TRBV6-6; D ambiguous. The CDR3 is 11 amino acids. V was pared by 2 bases and J by 11 bases, with 9 bases between. Looked up from germline, CDR1 is MNHNY and CDR2 is SVGAGI (reference sequence). The CDR3 DNA sequence: TGTGCCAGCAGTTACGAGTCAAGGGCTTTCTTT. Amino acid sequence: CASSYESRAFF.

The chain couples TRBV4-1 to TRBJ2-3, with a tentative D call TRBD2 (7 bases). V gave up 5 bases and J gave up 5 bases, with 23 bases separating them. The CDR3 has 17 residues. Germline-derived CDR1 and CDR2 are MGHRA and YSYEKL. CDR3 loop: CASSKAGERGGGDTQYF. The CDR3 region has the DNA TGCGCCAGCAGCAAAGCTGGAGAGCGGGGAGGGGGAGATACGCAGTATTTT.

This sequence joins TRBV29-1 and TRBJ1-3; no clear D gene. The CDR3 has 13 residues. Germline V CDR1 and CDR2: SQVTM, ANQGSEA. V lost 6 bases and J lost 3, with 12 bases in between. CDR3 protein: CSVTQNVGNTIYF. The CDR3 nucleotides are TGCAGCGTCACCCAGAACGTTGGAAACACCATATATTTT.

This sequence joins TRBV5-4 and TRBJ2-3; D uncertain. CDR1 is SGHNT, CDR2 YYREEE, per germline (reference sequence). With 4 bases removed from V and 1 base from J, the gap between germline ends came to 10 bases. This CDR3 contains 14 residues. The CDR3 reads CASSVRIGTDTQYF. CDR3 nucleotide sequence: TGTGCCAGCAGCGTCCGGATCGGCACAGATACGCAGTATTTT. Filled out from reference TRBV5-4 and TRBJ2-3, the complete variable domain reads ETGVTQSPTHLIKTRGQQVTLRCSSQSGHNTVSWYQQALGQGPQFIFQYYREEENGRGNFPPRFSGLQFPNYSSELNVNALELDDSALYLCASSVRIGTDTQYFGPGTRLTVL.

The genes are TRBV30 and TRBJ2-1; 16 bases align to TRBD2. The CDR3 covers 19 residues. The V gene end was trimmed by 4 bases and the J gene end by 4 bases; junction bases not matched to a gene: 13. Germline V gene lookup returns CDR1 GTSNPN and CDR2 SVGIG (reference sequence). Here the CDR3 DNA reads TGTGCCTGGACCCTATCCCAGGGGACTAGCGGGAGGGGTTACAATGAGCAGTTCTTC. Translation: CAWTLSQGTSGRGYNEQFF.

The chain employs TRBV5-4 and TRBJ2-7; 14 bases are a match to TRBD2. CDR3 size: 16 residues. V shed 3 bases, J shed 10 bases, and the junction held 12 bases outside the gene matches. Germline V lookup: CDR1 SGHNT, CDR2 YYREEE (reference sequence). The DNA for the CDR3 is TGTGCCAGCAGCTCAGGACTAGCGGGAGGCCGGGGTGATCAGTACTTC. It specifies CASSSGLAGGRGDQYF.

The V call is TRBV6-6, the J call TRBJ1-6; no clear D. Germline loops: CDR1 MNHNY, CDR2 SVGAGI (reference sequence). V lost 6 bases and J lost 0, with 15 bases in between. The length of the CDR3 is 17 residues. For the CDR3, the DNA is TGTGCCAGCAGCCGAAGGGCCCTGAGCTCCTATAATTCACCCCTCCACTTT. Protein: CASSRRALSSYNSPLHF.

V is TRBV7-9 and J is TRBJ2-7; TRBD2 agrees at 8 bases. There are 13 residues in the CDR3. From germline, CDR1 is SEHNR and CDR2 FQNEAQ (reference sequence). The junction had 4 bases not matched to a gene; V was cut back by 3 bases and J by 6 bases. CDR3 nucleotides: TGTGCCAGCAGCTTGGCGGGAGGATCCGAGCAGTACTTC. This encodes CASSLAGGSEQYF.

The J gene is TRBJ1-1, the V gene TRBV18; no definite D call. Trimming stripped 3 bases from V and 6 bases from J, with 14 bases between. From germline, CDR1 is KGHSH and CDR2 LQKENI. The CDR3 covers 14 residues. The CDR3 sequence: CASSPYRSGPEAFF. The CDR3 DNA sequence: TGTGCCAGCTCACCTTACCGCAGCGGTCCTGAAGCTTTCTTT.

This clonotype was picked up one time. The rearrangement joins TRBV9 to TRBJ2-1; TRBD2 agrees at 8 bases. V trimming: 0 bases; J trimming: 7 bases; junction bases outside the gene matches: 12. This CDR3 has 17 residues. CDR1 SGDLS and CDR2 YYNGEE come from the germline V gene. The CDR3 loop reads CASSVAGGDQWGNEQFF. Written as DNA, the CDR3 is TGTGCCAGCAGCGTAGCGGGAGGGGACCAATGGGGAAATGAGCAGTTCTTC. Combining the CDR3 with reference TRBV9 and TRBJ2-1 gives the whole variable domain DSGVTQTPKHLITATGQRVTLRCSPRSGDLSVYWYQQSLDQGLQFLIQYYNGEERAKGNILERFSAQQFPDLHSELNLSSLELGDSALYFCASSVAGGDQWGNEQFFGPGTRLTVL.

Only one count was recorded for this clonotype. The rearrangement uses TRBV28 and TRBJ2-3; D ambiguous. Germline CDR1 and CDR2: MDHEN and SYDVKM. The ends were cut back, 4 bases at V and 0 bases at J, with 11 bases in the middle. The CDR3 extends over 15 amino acids. CDR3 nucleotides: TGTGCCAGCAGTTCAAGGCTCTTTAGCACAGATACGCAGTATTTT. Residues: CASSSRLFSTDTQYF. The full variable domain, with the rest looked up from reference TRBV28 and TRBJ2-3, is DVKVTQSSRYLVKRTGEKVFLECVQDMDHENMFWYRQDPGLGLRLIYFSYDVKMKEKGDIPEGYSVSREKKERFSLILESASTNQTSMYLCASSSRLFSTDTQYFGPGTRLTVL.

This chain connects TRBV29-1 to TRBJ1-1; no clear D gene. Germline CDR1 and CDR2: SQVTM and ANQGSEA. This CDR3 has 11 residues. The V and J ends lost 5 bases and 6 bases respectively, with 10 bases between them. DNA of the CDR3: TGCAGCGTTCGGAGTTCACCTGAAGCTTTCTTT. Translating gives CSVRSSPEAFF.

This clonotype showed up just a few times. The rearrangement uses TRBV20-1 and TRBJ1-6, with a weak D call TRBD1 (6 bases). Germline V gene data show CDR1 as DFQATT and CDR2 as SNEGSKA (reference sequence). This CDR3 contains 14 residues. This CDR3 reads CSATGGPYNSPLHF. In DNA form, the CDR3 reads TGCAGCGCAACTGGGGGGCCCTATAATTCACCCCTCCACTTT.

This sequence joins TRBV6-5 and TRBJ2-7; a weak D match, TRBD2 (6 bases). Looked up from germline, CDR1 is MNHEY and CDR2 is SVGAGI. The CDR3 runs to 15 residues. The V and J ends lost 0 bases and 2 bases respectively, with 11 bases between them. In nucleotides, the CDR3 is TGTGCCAGCAGTTACTCTAGCGGAGGGACCTACGAGCAGTACTTC. Its translation is CASSYSSGGTYEQYF.

This clonotype was observed a handful of times. This chain links TRBV7-8 with TRBJ2-7; 8 bases are a match to TRBD1. Germline-derived CDR1 and CDR2 are SGHVS and FQNEAQ. The junction had 12 bases not matched to a gene; V was cut back by 5 bases and J by 3 bases. The CDR3 has 16 amino acids. The CDR3 is CASSPRDRPYIYEQYF. Written as DNA, the CDR3 is TGTGCCAGCAGCCCTAGGGACAGGCCTTATATCTACGAGCAGTACTTC.

This chain connects TRBV20-1 to TRBJ2-7; possible D gene TRBD2, 6 bases. V was cut by 4 bases and J by 2 bases, with 15 bases left in between. The CDR3 totals 14 residues. CDR1 DFQATT and CDR2 SNEGSKA come from the germline V gene (reference sequence). In DNA, the CDR3 is TGCAGTGCTACTTTCGGGAGAACCCCCTACGAGCAGTACTTC. Amino acids: CSATFGRTPYEQYF.

In its sample, this clonotype was seen a few times. This rearrangement joins TRBV18 to TRBJ2-1; D not certain. The CDR3 contains 14 residues. V was cut by 3 bases and J by 4 bases, with 10 bases left in between. Germline V CDR1 and CDR2: KGHSH, LQKENI. The chain's CDR3 is CASSPQAQYNEQFF. The CDR3 DNA is TGTGCCAGCTCACCCCAGGCACAGTACAATGAGCAGTTCTTC.

Only a few counts were recorded for this clonotype. The chain uses TRBV18 and TRBJ2-7; possible D gene TRBD1, 6 bases. V lost 3 bases and J 2 bases, leaving 11 bases between the germline ends. This CDR3 is 14 amino acids long. From germline, CDR1 is KGHSH and CDR2 LQKENI. CDR3 sequence: CASSPGQTPYEQYF. CDR3 nucleotides: TGTGCCAGCTCACCTGGACAGACACCCTACGAGCAGTACTTC.

In its sample, this clonotype was seen a few times. The genes are TRBV9 and TRBJ1-1; a weak D match, TRBD1 (5 bases). This CDR3 has 16 amino acids. Germline CDR1 SGDLS, CDR2 YYNGEE. Trimming stripped 0 bases from V and 0 bases from J, with 12 bases between. CDR3 nucleotide sequence: TGTGCCAGCAGCGTAGGCCCGACAGATTTGAACACTGAAGCTTTCTTT. It translates to CASSVGPTDLNTEAFF. Drawing the rest from reference TRBV9 and TRBJ1-1, the complete variable domain is DSGVTQTPKHLITATGQRVTLRCSPRSGDLSVYWYQQSLDQGLQFLIQYYNGEERAKGNILERFSAQQFPDLHSELNLSSLELGDSALYFCASSVGPTDLNTEAFFGQGTRLTVV.

This clonotype occurred a few times. The chain employs TRBV7-9 and TRBJ2-3; 7 nucleotides match TRBD2. There are 14 residues in the CDR3. Germline loops: CDR1 SEHNR, CDR2 FQNEAQ (reference sequence). J lost 1 base, V lost 5 bases, and 3 bases had no gene match. The CDR3 region is CASSPTSGTDTQYF. In DNA form, the CDR3 reads TGTGCCAGCAGCCCTACTAGCGGCACAGATACGCAGTATTTT. The whole variable domain, filled in from reference TRBV7-9 and TRBJ2-3, reads DTGVSQNPRHKITKRGQNVTFRCDPISEHNRLYWYRQTLGQGPEFLTYFQNEAQLEKSRLLSDRFSAERPKGSFSTLEIQRTEQGDSAMYLCASSPTSGTDTQYFGPGTRLTVL.